The entry below describes one T cell receptor (beta chain). Generated by immunoSEQ multiplex PCR, the TCRdb table keeps only in-frame clones and is missing some. Seen here are some 16,000 clones, roughly 69% observed once, and the top ten hold approximately 6%. The sample belongs to a study of tumor-infiltrating lymphocytes in localized non-small cell lung cancer. Across the whole study: Each patient gave resected tumor and non-adjacent uninvolved lung tissue.

The germline V gene encodes CDR1 LNHDA and CDR2 SQIVND (reference sequence). This CDR3 has 15 amino acids. V lost 5 bases to trimming and J lost 5 bases, with 15 bases between them. The chain links TRBV19 to TRBJ1-4, with a possible D match to TRBD1 (6 bases). Material for sequencing was lung tumor tissue. This clonotype was obtained from a human donor with non-small cell lung cancer. This CDR3 reads CASSSLQGRNEKLFF. In DNA, the CDR3 is TGTGCCAGTAGTTCCTTACAGGGCCGAAATGAAAAACTGTTTTTT.